Listed here are 21 T cell receptor beta chains from one sample, sequenced in a study of blood T cell repertoires in COVID-19. Clones were sequenced by immunoSEQ multiplex PCR, and TCRdb holds only the in-frame ones, with some missing. Of almost 350,000 clones listed, roughly 87% are singletons. Material: peripheral blood. These receptor sequences come from an older woman with COVID-19, enrolled during active disease.

J is TRBJ1-2 and V is TRBV27, with D perhaps TRBD1 (6 bases). The V end was cut by 5 bases, the J end by 2 bases, with 15 bases between. The CDR3 spans 15 residues. Germline CDR1 and CDR2: MNHEY and SMNVEV (reference sequence). The DNA for the CDR3 is TGTGCCAGCAGTCCACGTGGGACAACGAACTATGGCTACACCTTC. As protein: CASSPRGTTNYGYTF.

The J gene is TRBJ1-1, the V gene TRBV7-3, with D perhaps TRBD1 (6 bases). CDR3 length: 14 residues. Per germline, CDR1 SGHTA and CDR2 FQGTGA. V dropped 5 bases and J dropped 4 bases, with 14 bases sitting between them. The CDR3 sequence is CASSMTGGVTEAFF. In DNA form, the CDR3 reads TGTGCCAGCAGCATGACAGGTGGGGTCACTGAAGCTTTCTTT.

The chain combines TRBV2 with TRBJ1-5; D not certain. This CDR3 comprises 15 residues. The germline V and J ends were trimmed by 2 bases and 8 bases, with 16 bases remaining between them. CDR1 is SNHLY, CDR2 FYNNEI, per germline. The CDR3 protein is CASSETRTGYEPQHF. The CDR3 region has the DNA TGTGCCAGCAGTGAAACCCGGACGGGGTATGAGCCCCAGCATTTT.

The V and J genes are TRBV2 and TRBJ2-5, with 7 bases lining up with TRBD1. Trimming at V came to 7 bases and at J to 7 bases, leaving 12 bases not matched to a gene. Germline CDR1 is SNHLY and CDR2 is FYNNEI. This CDR3 contains 14 residues. CDR3 sequence: CASTYRGQSGTQYF. The CDR3 region has the DNA TGTGCCAGCACCTACAGGGGTCAATCGGGGACCCAGTACTTC. The entire variable domain, with the rest obtained from reference TRBV2 and TRBJ2-5, is as follows: EPEVTQTPSHQVTQMGQEVILRCVPISNHLYFYWYRQILGQKVEFLVSFYNNEISEKSEIFDDQFSVERPDGSNFTLKIRSTKLEDSAMYFCASTYRGQSGTQYFGPGTRLLVL.

The chain joins TRBV5-1 to TRBJ2-5; 10 nucleotides line up with TRBD1. V gave up 4 bases and J gave up 3 bases; unmatched junction bases: 3. Germline CDR1 reads SGHRS; CDR2 reads YFSETQ. This CDR3 is built from 14 residues. The CDR3 coding sequence is TGCGCCAGCAGCACGGACAGGGGGAAAGAGACCCAGTACTTC. Residues: CASSTDRGKETQYF.

The V and J genes are TRBV3-1 (or the pseudogene TRBV3-2) and TRBJ1-2; D remains ambiguous. V was shortened by 6 bases and J by 2 bases, with 10 bases between the two germline ends. The CDR3 loop spans 13 amino acids. Looked up from germline, CDR1 is LGHDT and CDR2 is YNNKEL (reference sequence). The CDR3: CASSPGYNYGYTF. CDR3 DNA: TGTGCCAGCAGTCCAGGATACAACTATGGCTACACCTTC.

The V gene is TRBV5-6, the J gene TRBJ1-2; tentative D call: TRBD1 (5 bases). CDR3 length: 14 residues. Per the germline V gene, CDR1 is SGHDT and CDR2 is YYEEEE. The V gene lost 4 bases and the J gene lost 5 bases, with 15 bases spanning the gap. The CDR3 sequence is CASSHAGGTYGYTF. CDR3 DNA sequence: TGTGCCAGCAGCCACGCAGGCGGGACTTATGGCTACACCTTC.

The chain recombines TRBV4-1 with TRBJ2-7; 7 nucleotides line up with TRBD1. Losses at the gene ends were 4 bases for V and 0 bases for J; bases not matched to a gene: 12. The CDR3 has 17 amino acids. From germline, CDR1 is MGHRA and CDR2 YSYEKL. The CDR3 region is CASSPIRQGRSSYEQYF. The CDR3 nucleotides are TGCGCCAGCAGCCCTATTCGACAGGGAAGGTCCTCCTACGAGCAGTACTTC.

The V and J genes are TRBV5-1 and TRBJ1-1, with 8 bases matching TRBD1. V was pared by 5 bases and J by 1 base, with 1 base of the junction left unmatched. This CDR3 is built from 13 residues. Germline values: CDR1 SGHRS, CDR2 YFSETQ. In nucleotides, the CDR3 is TGCGCCAGCAGAGGGACAGGGAACACTGAAGCTTTCTTT. Its protein is CASRGTGNTEAFF.

The chain links TRBV28 to TRBJ2-1; the D gene is possibly TRBD2 (6 bases). The germline V gene encodes CDR1 MDHEN and CDR2 SYDVKM. CDR3 length equals 16 residues. Trimming took 6 bases from V and 7 from J, leaving 22 bases between them. CDR3 residues: CASRRSRESFWNEQFF. In DNA form, the CDR3 reads TGTGCCAGCAGACGTTCACGGGAGTCTTTTTGGAATGAGCAGTTCTTC.

This sequence joins TRBV6-6 and TRBJ2-2; TRBD2 aligns across 7 bases. The V and J ends lost 5 bases and 8 bases, in that order; junction bases with no gene match: 17. This CDR3 spans 17 amino acids. CDR1 is MNHNY, CDR2 SVGAGI, per germline (reference sequence). CDR3: CASSPSGERGRIGELFF. The CDR3 region has the DNA TGTGCCAGCAGTCCCTCGGGAGAGCGGGGAAGGATTGGGGAGCTGTTTTTT.

The V call is TRBV29-1, the J call TRBJ1-2; maybe TRBD1 (5 bases). The CDR3 contains 15 residues. The V gene's germline CDR1 is SQVTM and CDR2 ANQGSEA. V was cut by 0 bases and J by 2 bases, with 13 bases left in between. In DNA form, the CDR3 reads TGCAGCGTTGAAGAGTGGGGCACACGGAACTATGGCTACACCTTC. Protein product: CSVEEWGTRNYGYTF.

This sequence joins TRBV7-2 and TRBJ2-1; 10 nucleotides match TRBD2. This CDR3 has 15 amino acids. V lost 4 bases to trimming and J lost 3 bases; unmatched junction nucleotides: 3. Per germline, CDR1 SGHTA and CDR2 FQGNSA. This CDR3 is CASSSTSGYYNEQFF. The CDR3 DNA is TGTGCCAGCAGCTCGACTAGCGGGTACTACAATGAGCAGTTCTTC.

This rearrangement joins TRBV7-9 to TRBJ2-5; 8 bases agree with TRBD1. The germline V gene encodes CDR1 SEHNR and CDR2 FQNEAQ (reference sequence). V gave up 5 bases and J gave up 4 bases; unmatched junction bases: 6. The CDR3 spans 14 residues. The CDR3 spells CASSETGGGETQYF. The CDR3 region has the DNA TGTGCCAGCAGCGAAACAGGGGGAGGAGAGACCCAGTACTTC.

By sample fraction, this clone is medium-sized (0.01 to 0.1%). The gene calls are TRBV6-1 and TRBJ1-3, with no clear D. The V gene's germline CDR1 is MNHNS and CDR2 SASEGT. V was pared by 2 bases and J by 0 bases, with 5 bases between. CDR3 length: 14 amino acids. This CDR3 is CASSEKSSGNTIYF. CDR3 nucleotide sequence: TGTGCCAGCAGTGAAAAGAGCTCTGGAAACACCATATATTTT.

V and J are TRBV9 and TRBJ2-5; 9 nucleotides agree with TRBD1. This CDR3 contains 15 residues. Germline loops: CDR1 SGDLS, CDR2 YYNGEE. The V segment lost 0 bases and the J segment 6 bases; nucleotides outside the gene matches: 6. The DNA of the CDR3 is TGTGCCAGCAGCGTAGACACAGGGGGCGTAAAGACCCAGTACTTC. Amino acid sequence: CASSVDTGGVKTQYF.

V usage is TRBV18 and J usage is TRBJ1-3; D possibly corresponds to TRBD1 (5 bases). The CDR3 runs to 17 residues. Germline V CDR1 and CDR2: KGHSH, LQKENI. The V end lost 3 bases, the J end lost 1 base, and 16 bases lay between the germline ends. This CDR3 reads CASSPNPGGSSGNTIYF. CDR3 nucleotide sequence: TGTGCCAGCTCACCGAACCCCGGGGGGTCTTCTGGAAACACCATATATTTT.

This clone was seen more than once but under ten times. The chain employs TRBV15 and TRBJ2-5; D call uncertain. There are 14 residues in the CDR3. Germline lookup yields CDR1 LNHNV and CDR2 YYDKDF (reference sequence). The V end lost 1 base, the J end lost 2 bases, and 8 bases lay between the germline ends. The CDR3 loop is CATSRGAVQETQYF. As DNA, the CDR3 is TGTGCCACCAGCAGAGGGGCTGTACAAGAGACCCAGTACTTC.

CDR3 sequence (DNA): TGTGCCAGCAGCCCCGGGGGCTATGGCTACACCTTC. It yields the protein CASSPGGYGYTF. This sequence joins TRBV5-5 and TRBJ1-2, with D possibly TRBD1 on 5 matching bases. Germline V gene lookup returns CDR1 SGHKS and CDR2 YYEKEE (reference sequence). The CDR3 sequence is 12 residues long. The V and J ends lost 4 bases and 4 bases respectively, with 8 bases between them. Full variable domain (missing parts from reference TRBV5-5 and TRBJ1-2): DAGVTQSPTHLIKTRGQQVTLRCSPISGHKSVSWYQQVLGQGPQFIFQYYEKEERGRGNFPDRFSARQFPNYSSELNVNALLLGDSALYLCASSPGGYGYTFGSGTRLTVV.

The chain combines TRBV7-2 with TRBJ2-7; 10 nucleotides line up with TRBD1. The CDR3 length is 13 residues. Unmatched junction bases numbered 3, after V lost 5 bases and J lost 5 bases. Germline CDR1 reads SGHTA; CDR2 reads FQGNSA. CDR3 amino acids: CASSRDRGHEQYF. The CDR3 coding sequence is TGTGCCAGCAGCCGGGACAGGGGCCACGAGCAGTACTTC.

This chain links TRBV27 with TRBJ1-1; 9 nucleotides agree with TRBD1. This CDR3 is 13 amino acids long. V lost 2 bases, J lost 10 bases, and 5 bases stayed unmatched. The germline CDR1 and CDR2 sequences are MNHEY and SMNVEV (reference sequence). Here the CDR3 DNA reads TGTGCCAGCAGTTTAGGGACAGGGTTCGGAGCTTTCTTT. Translated, it gives CASSLGTGFGAFF.